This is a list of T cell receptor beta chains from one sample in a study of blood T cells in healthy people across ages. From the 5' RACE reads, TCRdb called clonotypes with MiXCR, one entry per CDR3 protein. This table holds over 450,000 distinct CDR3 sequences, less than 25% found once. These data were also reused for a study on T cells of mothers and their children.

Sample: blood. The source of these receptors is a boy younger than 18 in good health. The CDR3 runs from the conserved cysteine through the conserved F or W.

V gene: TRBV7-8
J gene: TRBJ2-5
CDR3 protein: CASSLSGGLVQETQYF

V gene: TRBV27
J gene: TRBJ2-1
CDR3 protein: CASTHPGLAVNEQFF

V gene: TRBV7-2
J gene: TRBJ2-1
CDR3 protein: CASSLEVESSEQFF

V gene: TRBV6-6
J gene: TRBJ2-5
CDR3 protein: CASSYPFSVQPETQYF

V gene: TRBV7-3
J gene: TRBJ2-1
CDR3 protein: CARNEGWREQFF

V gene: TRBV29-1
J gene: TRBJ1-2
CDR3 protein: CSVVRPGPGNYGYTF

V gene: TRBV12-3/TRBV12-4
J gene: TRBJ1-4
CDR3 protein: CASSDRGANEKLFF

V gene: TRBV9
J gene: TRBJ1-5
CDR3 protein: CASSVSGDSNQPQHF

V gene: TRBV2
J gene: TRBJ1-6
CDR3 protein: CASSAGTGFSPLHF

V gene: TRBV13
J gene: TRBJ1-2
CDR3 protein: CASSIQGNYGYTF

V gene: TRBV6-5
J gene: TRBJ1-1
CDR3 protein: CASSYVNRVNTEAFF

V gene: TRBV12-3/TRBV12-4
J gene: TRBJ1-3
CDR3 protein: CASSPKDRISGNTIYF

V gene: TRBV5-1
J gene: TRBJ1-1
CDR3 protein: CASSWGERAFF

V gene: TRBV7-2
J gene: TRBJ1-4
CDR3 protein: CASSLFAQGLNEKLFF

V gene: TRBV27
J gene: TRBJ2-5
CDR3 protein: CASSFWWSPAETQYF

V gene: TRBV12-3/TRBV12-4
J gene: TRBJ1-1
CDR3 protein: CASSFPRDTGTEAFF

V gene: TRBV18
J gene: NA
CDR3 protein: CASSPSGLYRGNEQFF

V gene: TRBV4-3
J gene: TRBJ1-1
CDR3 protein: CASSHGTGSGAEAFF

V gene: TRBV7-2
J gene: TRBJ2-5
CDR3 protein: CASSPKQGPPLETQYF

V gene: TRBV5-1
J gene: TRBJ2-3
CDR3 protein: CASRRQGFSTDTQYF

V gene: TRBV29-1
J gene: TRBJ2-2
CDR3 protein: CSVRSQAGTGELFF

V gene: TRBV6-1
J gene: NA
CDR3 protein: CASSEEGRMFYEQYF

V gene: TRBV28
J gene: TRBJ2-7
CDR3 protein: CASSRPPGTVGQYF

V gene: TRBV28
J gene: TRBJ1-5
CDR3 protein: CASSSGTFKSNQPQHF

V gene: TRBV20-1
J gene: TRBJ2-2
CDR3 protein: CSAPAGGELFF

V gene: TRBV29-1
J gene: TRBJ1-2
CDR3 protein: CSVGGQANYGYTF

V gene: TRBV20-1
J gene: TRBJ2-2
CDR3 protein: CSATETGELFF

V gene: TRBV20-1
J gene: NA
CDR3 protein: CSATPPGRAGVYEQYF

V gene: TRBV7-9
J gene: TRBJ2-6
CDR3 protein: CASSWAGEDSGANVLTF

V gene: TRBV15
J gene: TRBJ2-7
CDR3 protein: CATSRVGGGAYEQYF

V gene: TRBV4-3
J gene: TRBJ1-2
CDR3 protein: CASSQDTGGLYGYTF

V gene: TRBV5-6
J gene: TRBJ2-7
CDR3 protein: CAGSLSRQGYEQYF

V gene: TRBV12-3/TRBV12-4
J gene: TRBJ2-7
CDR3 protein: CASSLGSEYEQYF

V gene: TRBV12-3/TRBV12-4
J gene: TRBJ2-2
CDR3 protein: CASTANPGTGGSGELFF

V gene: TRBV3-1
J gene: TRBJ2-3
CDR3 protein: CASVGLGTDTQYF

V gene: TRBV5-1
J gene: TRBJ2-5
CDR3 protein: CASSPDQEFRYF

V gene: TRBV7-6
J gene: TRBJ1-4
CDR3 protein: CASSLNRGLGVEKLFF

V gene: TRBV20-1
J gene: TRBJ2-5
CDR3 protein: CSARQDGGLQYF

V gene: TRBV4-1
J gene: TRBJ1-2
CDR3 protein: CASSQEGQGIYGYTF

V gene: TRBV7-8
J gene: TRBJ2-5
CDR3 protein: CASSLGPPGRHQETQYF

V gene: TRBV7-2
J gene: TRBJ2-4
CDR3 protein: CASSLEGAPAKNIQYF

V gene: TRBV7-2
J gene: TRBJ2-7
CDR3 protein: CASSLGRGTYEQYF

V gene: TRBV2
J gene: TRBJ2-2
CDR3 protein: CATRAGANTGELFF